This is a list of T cell receptor beta chains from one sample in a study of control samples from healthy donors and cancer patients. Libraries were prepared by immunoSEQ multiplex PCR; TCRdb keeps only in-frame clonotypes and omits some of them. This sample has about 140,000 clones, with 94% found just once. The specimen was blood. The receptors here all came from a man aged 40-50 years in good health. The CDR3 runs from the conserved cysteine through the conserved F or W. D genes are given only for firm matches. Size values are once, few and many counts, or a class for expanded clones, and some rows have none.

d_gene: TRBD1; j_gene: TRBJ1-6; abundance: .; v_gene: TRBV18; CDR3aa: CASSLGQGASPLHF; CDR3nt: TGTGCCAGCTCACTCGGACAGGGAGCTTCACCCCTCCACTTT
d_gene: .; j_gene: TRBJ1-1; abundance: .; v_gene: TRBV12-5; CDR3aa: CASGLVLRKGNTEAFF; CDR3nt: TGTGCTAGTGGTTTGGTACTTAGAAAGGGGAACACTGAAGCTTTCTTT
d_gene: TRBD2; j_gene: TRBJ2-2; abundance: .; v_gene: TRBV2; CDR3aa: CAILGRDGLAGGFGTGELFF; CDR3nt: TGTGCCATCTTGGGACGGGACGGACTAGCGGGAGGGTTCGGGACCGGGGAGCTGTTTTTT
d_gene: .; j_gene: TRBJ2-1; abundance: .; v_gene: TRBV3-1/TRBV3-2; CDR3aa: CASSQEESPGDEQFF; CDR3nt: TGTGCCAGCAGCCAAGAGGAATCACCCGGGGATGAGCAGTTCTTC
d_gene: .; j_gene: TRBJ1-1; abundance: few; v_gene: TRBV4-1; CDR3aa: CASSQDPARNTEAFF; CDR3nt: TGCGCCAGCAGCCAAGATCCGGCAAGAAACACTGAAGCTTTCTTT
d_gene: .; j_gene: TRBJ1-1; abundance: .; v_gene: TRBV9; CDR3aa: CASSVDQGPPGAEAFF; CDR3nt: TGTGCCAGCAGCGTAGATCAAGGACCGCCTGGGGCTGAAGCTTTCTTT
d_gene: .; j_gene: TRBJ2-5; abundance: .; v_gene: TRBV4-1; CDR3aa: CASSPGETGAQETQYF; CDR3nt: TGCGCCAGCAGCCCCGGTGAGACAGGAGCCCAAGAGACCCAGTACTTC
d_gene: .; j_gene: TRBJ1-1; abundance: .; v_gene: TRBV7-2; CDR3aa: CASSFSDRLNTEAFF; CDR3nt: TGTGCCAGCAGCTTCTCCGACAGACTGAACACTGAAGCTTTCTTT
d_gene: .; j_gene: TRBJ2-5; abundance: .; v_gene: TRBV10-3; CDR3aa: CAISNTHGETQYF; CDR3nt: TGTGCCATCAGTAACACCCACGGGGAGACCCAGTACTTC
d_gene: .; j_gene: TRBJ2-6; abundance: .; v_gene: TRBV9; CDR3aa: CASSGWDGGANVLTF; CDR3nt: TGTGCCAGCAGCGGGTGGGATGGCGGGGCCAACGTCCTGACTTTC
d_gene: .; j_gene: TRBJ1-2; abundance: once; v_gene: TRBV28; CDR3aa: CASRVAAEAGYTF; CDR3nt: TGTGCCAGCAGAGTGGCCGCGGAGGCTGGCTACACCTTC
d_gene: .; j_gene: TRBJ2-7; abundance: .; v_gene: TRBV6-1; CDR3aa: CASSGAETSYEQYF; CDR3nt: TGTGCCAGCAGTGGAGCAGAGACCTCCTACGAGCAGTACTTC
d_gene: .; j_gene: TRBJ2-1; abundance: .; v_gene: TRBV9; CDR3aa: CASSVDGGNSYNEQFF; CDR3nt: TGTGCCAGCAGCGTAGATGGGGGGAACTCCTACAATGAGCAGTTCTTC
d_gene: .; j_gene: TRBJ2-2; abundance: .; v_gene: TRBV3-1/TRBV3-2; CDR3aa: CASSQGLAKNTGELFF; CDR3nt: TGTGCCAGCAGCCAAGGTCTAGCGAAGAACACCGGGGAGCTGTTTTTT
d_gene: TRBD1; j_gene: TRBJ1-2; abundance: .; v_gene: TRBV15; CDR3aa: CATSRPGTGNYGYTF; CDR3nt: TGTGCCACCAGCAGACCCGGGACAGGGAACTATGGCTACACCTTC
d_gene: .; j_gene: TRBJ2-5; abundance: .; v_gene: TRBV5-6; CDR3aa: CASRSGTLPQETQYF; CDR3nt: TGTGCCAGCCGATCCGGGACCCTCCCGCAAGAGACCCAGTACTTC
d_gene: .; j_gene: TRBJ2-5; abundance: .; v_gene: TRBV7-2; CDR3aa: CASSSSGRGETQYF; CDR3nt: TGTGCCAGCAGCTCCTCAGGACGTGGAGAGACCCAGTACTTC
d_gene: .; j_gene: TRBJ1-2; abundance: .; v_gene: TRBV6-5; CDR3aa: CASSTGLRFYGYTF; CDR3nt: TGTGCCAGCAGTACGGGACTCCGGTTCTATGGCTACACCTTC